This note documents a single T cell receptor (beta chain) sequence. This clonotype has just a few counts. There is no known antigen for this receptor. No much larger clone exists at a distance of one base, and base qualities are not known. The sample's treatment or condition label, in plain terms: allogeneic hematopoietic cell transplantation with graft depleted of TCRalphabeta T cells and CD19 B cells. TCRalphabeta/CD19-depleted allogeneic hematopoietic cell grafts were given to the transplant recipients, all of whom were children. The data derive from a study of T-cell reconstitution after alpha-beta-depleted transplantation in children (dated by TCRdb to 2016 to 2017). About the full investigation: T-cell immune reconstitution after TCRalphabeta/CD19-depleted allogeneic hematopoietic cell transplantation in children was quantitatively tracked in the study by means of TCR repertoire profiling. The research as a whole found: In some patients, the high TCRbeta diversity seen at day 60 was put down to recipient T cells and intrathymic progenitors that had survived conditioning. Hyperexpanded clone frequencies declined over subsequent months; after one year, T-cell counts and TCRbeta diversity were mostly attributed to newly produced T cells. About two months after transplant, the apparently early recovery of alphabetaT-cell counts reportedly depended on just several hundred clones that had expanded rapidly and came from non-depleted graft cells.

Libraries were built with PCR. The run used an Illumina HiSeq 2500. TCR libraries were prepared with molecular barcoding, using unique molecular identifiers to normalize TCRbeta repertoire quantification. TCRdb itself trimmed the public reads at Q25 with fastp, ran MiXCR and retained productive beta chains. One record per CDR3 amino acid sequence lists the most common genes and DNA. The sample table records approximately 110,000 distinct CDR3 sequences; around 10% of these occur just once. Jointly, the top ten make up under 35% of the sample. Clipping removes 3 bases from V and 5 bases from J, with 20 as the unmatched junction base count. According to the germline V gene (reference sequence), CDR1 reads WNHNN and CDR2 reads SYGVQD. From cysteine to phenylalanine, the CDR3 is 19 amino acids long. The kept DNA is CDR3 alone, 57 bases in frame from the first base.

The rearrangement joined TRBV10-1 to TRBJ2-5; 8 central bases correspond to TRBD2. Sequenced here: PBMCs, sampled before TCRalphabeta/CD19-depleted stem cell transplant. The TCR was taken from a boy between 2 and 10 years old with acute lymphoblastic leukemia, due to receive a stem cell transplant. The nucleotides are TGCGCCAGCAGTGAAAGCTATCGGGAGCGGGAGCCCGGCAAGGAGACCCAGTACTTC. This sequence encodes CASSESYREREPGKETQYF.